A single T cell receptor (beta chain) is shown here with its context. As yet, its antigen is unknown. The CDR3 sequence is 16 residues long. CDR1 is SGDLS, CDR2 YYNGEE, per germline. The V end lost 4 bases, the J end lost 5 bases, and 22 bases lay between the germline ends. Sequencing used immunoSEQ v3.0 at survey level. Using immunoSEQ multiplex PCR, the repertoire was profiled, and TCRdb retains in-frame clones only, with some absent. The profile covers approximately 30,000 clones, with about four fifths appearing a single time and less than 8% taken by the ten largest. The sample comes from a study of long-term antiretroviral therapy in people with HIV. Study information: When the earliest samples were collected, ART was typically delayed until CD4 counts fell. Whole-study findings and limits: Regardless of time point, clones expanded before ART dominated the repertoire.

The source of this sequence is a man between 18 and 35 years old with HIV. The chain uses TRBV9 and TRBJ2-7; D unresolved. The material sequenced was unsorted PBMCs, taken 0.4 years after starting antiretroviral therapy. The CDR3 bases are TGTGCCAGCAGCCCCTCTCCGAAACAGCTTCCTAACGAGCAGTACTTC. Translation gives CASSPSPKQLPNEQYF.